This TCR beta chain stems from a study of blood T cell repertoires in COVID-19. Background on the study: Sites in the United States, Italy and Spain provided acute and convalescent COVID-19 samples. The cDNA or gDNA used as material had been derived from T cells, B-cell-depleted T cells, or PBMCs.

Original methodology: It was from reference gene primer amplification that nucleated cell counts were estimated. Using immunoSEQ multiplex PCR, the repertoire was profiled, and TCRdb retains in-frame clones only, with some absent. V and J calls and clone size are as listed in that table; D and trimming were resolved from the DNA. Of about 55,000 clones in the sample, roughly nine tenths are singletons; the top ten hold approximately 6.2%. The origin of this receptor is a man aged 40-49 years with acute or convalescent COVID-19. Material for sequencing was peripheral blood.

Here the CDR3 DNA reads TGTGCCAGCAGCTTAGCGCTGGGGGGGCAGTACACTGAAGCTTTCTTT. This codes for CASSLALGGQYTEAFF. The rearrangement joins TRBV7-9 to TRBJ1-1; TRBD1 is a possible D gene (6 bases). The ends were cut back, 0 bases at V and 3 bases at J, with 14 bases in the middle. Germline CDR1 SEHNR, CDR2 FQNEAQ (reference sequence). The CDR3 covers 16 residues.